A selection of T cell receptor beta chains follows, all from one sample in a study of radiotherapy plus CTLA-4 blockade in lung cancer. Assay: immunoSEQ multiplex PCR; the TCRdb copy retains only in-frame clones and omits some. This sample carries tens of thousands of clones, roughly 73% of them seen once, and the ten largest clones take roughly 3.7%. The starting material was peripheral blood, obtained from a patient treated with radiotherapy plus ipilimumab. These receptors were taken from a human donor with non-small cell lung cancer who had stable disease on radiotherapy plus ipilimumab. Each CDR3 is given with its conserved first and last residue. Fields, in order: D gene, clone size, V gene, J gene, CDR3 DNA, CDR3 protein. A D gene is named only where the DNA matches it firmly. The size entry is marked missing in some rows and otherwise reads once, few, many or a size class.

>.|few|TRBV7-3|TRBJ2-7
TGTGCCAGCAGCTCCAGGTCATCAGGGGGGGAGGCGCAGTACTTC
CASSSRSSGGEAQYF
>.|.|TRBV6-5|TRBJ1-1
TGTGCCAGCGAGGGGGTCCCATCGGGAACTGAAGCTTTCTTT
CASEGVPSGTEAFF
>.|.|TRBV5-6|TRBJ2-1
TGTGCCAGCAATCAGGTTCAGTTCAATGAGCAGTTCTTC
CASNQVQFNEQFF
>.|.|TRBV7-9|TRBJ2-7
TGTGCCAGCAGCTCCCATTCGGTTAACAGGGTTGGCGAGCAGTACTTC
CASSSHSVNRVGEQYF
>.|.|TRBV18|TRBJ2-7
TGTGCCAGCTCACCCCGGAGATCCTACGAGCAGTACTTC
CASSPRRSYEQYF
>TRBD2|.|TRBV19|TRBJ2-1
TGTGCCAGTAGTATCGTGAAGACTAGCGGATTCAATGAGCAGTTCTTC
CASSIVKTSGFNEQFF
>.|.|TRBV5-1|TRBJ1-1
TGCGCCAGCAGTCCGGACAGTAACACTGAAGCTTTCTTT
CASSPDSNTEAFF
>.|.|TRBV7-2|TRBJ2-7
TGTGCCAGCAGCCCCCGGGACTTGGCCTACGAGCAGTACTTC
CASSPRDLAYEQYF
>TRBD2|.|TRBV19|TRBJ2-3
TGTGCCAGTAGGAGCGGGAGCGTCGGTACGCAGTATTTT
CASRSGSVGTQYF
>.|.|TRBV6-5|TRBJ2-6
TGTGCCAGCAACCCAAAATCTGGGGCCAACGTCCTGACTTTC
CASNPKSGANVLTF
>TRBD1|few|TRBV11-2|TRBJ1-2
TGTGCCAGCAGCTTACTTGAGGGGGCTGACTATGGCTACACCTTC
CASSLLEGADYGYTF
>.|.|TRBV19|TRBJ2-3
TGTGCCAGTAGTATAGTAGAGAGGCAGTATTTT
CASSIVERQYF
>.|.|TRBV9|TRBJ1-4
TGTGCCAGCAGCATAACCGTGGGGGGTGAAAAACTGTTTTTT
CASSITVGGEKLFF
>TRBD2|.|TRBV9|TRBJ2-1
TGTGCCAGCAGCGTAGCGGCTAGCGGGAGGTCGAGCTCCTACAATGAGCAGTTCTTC
CASSVAASGRSSSYNEQFF
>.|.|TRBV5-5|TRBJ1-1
TGTGCCAGCAGCTTGACTCCCGAGGGGAACACTGAAGCTTTCTTT
CASSLTPEGNTEAFF
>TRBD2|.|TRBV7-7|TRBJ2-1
TGTGCTAGCAGCTCGGGACTAGCGGATTACAATGAGCAGTTCTTC
CASSSGLADYNEQFF
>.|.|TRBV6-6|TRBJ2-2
TGTGCCAGTCAACGAACCGGGGAGCTGTTTTTT
CASQRTGELFF
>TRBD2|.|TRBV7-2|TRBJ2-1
TGTGCCACAGATAGGGGCGGGAGTTCAAATGAGCAGTTCTTC
CATDRGGSSNEQFF
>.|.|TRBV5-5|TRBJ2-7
TGTGCCAGCAGCCCCCAACCGAGCGTCTCCTCCTACGAGCAGTACTTC
CASSPQPSVSSYEQYF
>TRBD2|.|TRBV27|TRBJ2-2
TGTGCCAGCAGGTTATGGGCGACTAGCGGGAGTCTAGCCGGGGAGCTGTTTTTT
CASRLWATSGSLAGELFF
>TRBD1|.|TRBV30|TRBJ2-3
TGTGCCTGGAGTGCCCCCGGGACAGGGCTGGCAGATACGCAGTATTTT
CAWSAPGTGLADTQYF
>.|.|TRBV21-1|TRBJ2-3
TGTGCCAGCAGCAAAAATCTAGGGTGCCGAGGAACAGATACGCAGTATTTT
CASSKNLGCRGTDTQYF
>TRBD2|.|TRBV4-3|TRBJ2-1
TGCGCCAGCAGCCAAGTGACGGGACTAGCGGGTAACAATGAGCAGTTCTTC
CASSQVTGLAGNNEQFF
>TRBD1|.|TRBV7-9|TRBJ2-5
TGTGCCAGCAGCAGGGGGCGAGAGACCCAGTACTTC
CASSRGRETQYF
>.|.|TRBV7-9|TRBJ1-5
TGTGCCAGCAGCTTAGGCGGAGGGAGGCAGCCCCAGCATTTT
CASSLGGGRQPQHF
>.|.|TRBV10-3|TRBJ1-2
TGTGCCATCAGTGAGCAGACTAACTATGGCTACACCTTC
CAISEQTNYGYTF
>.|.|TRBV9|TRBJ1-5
TGTGCCAGCAGCGTAGATGCTTTGGGACTCCCGGCAAATCAGCCCCAGCATTTT
CASSVDALGLPANQPQHF
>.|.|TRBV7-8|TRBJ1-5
TGTGCCAGCAGCTCGACTAACAGGGCGGGCAATCAGCCCCAGCATTTT
CASSSTNRAGNQPQHF
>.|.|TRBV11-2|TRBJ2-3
TGTGCCAGCAGCTTTGAGTCAGCAGCTAGCACAGATACGCAGTATTTT
CASSFESAASTDTQYF
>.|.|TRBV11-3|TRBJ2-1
TGTGCCAGCAGCTTAGATTATCGAGGGGGTGAGCAGTTCTTC
CASSLDYRGGEQFF
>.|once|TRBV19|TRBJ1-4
TGTGCCAGTAGTATAATAACAGGTTACGGTGAAAAACTGTTTTTT
CASSIITGYGEKLFF
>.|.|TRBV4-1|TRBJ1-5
TGCGCCAGCAGCCAAGATCCCCGCCAGCCCCAGCATTTT
CASSQDPRQPQHF
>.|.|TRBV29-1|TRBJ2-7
TGCAGCGTTGAAGTTACGGTATCCTACGAGCAGTACTTC
CSVEVTVSYEQYF
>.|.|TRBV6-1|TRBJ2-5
TGTGCCAGCAGGGCAGTAGGGAAAGAGACCCAGTACTTC
CASRAVGKETQYF
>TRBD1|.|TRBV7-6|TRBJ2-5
TGTGCCAGCAACCCATTGTCAGGGGGGACCCAGTACTTC
CASNPLSGGTQYF
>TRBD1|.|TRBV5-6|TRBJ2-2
TGTGCCAGCAGCTTGCCAGACGACAGGGCGAACACCGGGGAGCTGTTTTTT
CASSLPDDRANTGELFF
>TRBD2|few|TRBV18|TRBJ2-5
TGTGCCAGCTCACCGTTCTTGGCGGCGGGGGGTGAGACCCAGTACTTC
CASSPFLAAGGETQYF
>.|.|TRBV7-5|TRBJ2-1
TGTGCCAGAAGCCCCCCCCGACAGTCCGATTACGACAATGAGCAGTTCTTC
CARSPPRQSDYDNEQFF
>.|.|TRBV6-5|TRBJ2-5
TGTGCCAGCAGTTATCCTGGGGGCGGAGAGACCCAGTACTTC
CASSYPGGGETQYF
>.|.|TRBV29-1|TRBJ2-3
TGCAGCGTTGGGGGGAGAGCTAGGGAGGGCACAGATACGCAGTATTTT
CSVGGRAREGTDTQYF
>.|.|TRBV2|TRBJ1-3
TGTGCCAGCAGGCAGTCGGCCATCGGAGCTGGAAACACCATATATTTT
CASRQSAIGAGNTIYF
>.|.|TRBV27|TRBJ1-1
TGTGCCAGCAGTTTAGACAGGCGCGCCACTGAAGCTTTCTTT
CASSLDRRATEAFF
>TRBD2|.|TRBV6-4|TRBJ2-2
TGTGCCAGCAGTGACTCGACTAGCGGGAGCACCGGGGAGCTGTTTTTT
CASSDSTSGSTGELFF
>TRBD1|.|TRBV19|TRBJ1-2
TGTGCCAGTAGTACCGCAGGGGGAAACTATGGCTACACCTTC
CASSTAGGNYGYTF
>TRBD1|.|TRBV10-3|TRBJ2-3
TGTGCCATCAGTGAGTCCGACAGGGGGGATACGCAGTATTTT
CAISESDRGDTQYF
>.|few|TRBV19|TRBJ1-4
TGTGCCAGTAACAGGGTTGGTGAAAAACTGTTTTTT
CASNRVGEKLFF
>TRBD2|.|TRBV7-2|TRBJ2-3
TGTGCCAGCAGCTTAGGTTGGAGCGGGAGGGCAGATACGCAGTATTTT
CASSLGWSGRADTQYF
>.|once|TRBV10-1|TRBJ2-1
TGCGCCAGCAGTGAGTCACTTCGTGGATTTTACAATGAGCAGTTCTTC
CASSESLRGFYNEQFF
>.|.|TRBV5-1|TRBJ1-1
TGCGCCAGCAGCTGGGACCCTCGGGACACTGAAGCTTTCTTT
CASSWDPRDTEAFF
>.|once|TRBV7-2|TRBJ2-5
TGTGCCAGCAGCTTACGATTCAGAGGAGAGACCCAGTACTTC
CASSLRFRGETQYF
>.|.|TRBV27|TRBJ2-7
TGTGCCAGCAGTGATATTGCGGGAACCTACGAGCAGTACTTC
CASSDIAGTYEQYF